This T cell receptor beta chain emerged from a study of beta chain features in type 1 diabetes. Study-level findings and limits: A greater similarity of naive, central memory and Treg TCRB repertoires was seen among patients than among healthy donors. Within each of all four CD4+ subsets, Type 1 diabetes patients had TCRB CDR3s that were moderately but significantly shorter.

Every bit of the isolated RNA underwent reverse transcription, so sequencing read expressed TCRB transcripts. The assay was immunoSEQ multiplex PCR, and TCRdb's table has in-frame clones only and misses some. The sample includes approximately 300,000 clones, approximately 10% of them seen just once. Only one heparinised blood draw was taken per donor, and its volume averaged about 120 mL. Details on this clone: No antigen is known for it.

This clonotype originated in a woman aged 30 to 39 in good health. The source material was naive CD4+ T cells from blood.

The CDR3 nucleotides read TGTGCCAGCAGCTTCCAGACAGTTAACTATGGCTACACCTTC. It is translated as CASSFQTVNYGYTF. The chain links TRBV5-4 to TRBJ1-2; perhaps TRBD1 as D (5 bases). Trimming took off 2 bases at V and 1 base at J, with 9 bases between the two ends. Germline loops: CDR1 SGHNT, CDR2 YYREEE (reference sequence). The CDR3 extends over 14 amino acids.